This TCR beta chain emerged from a study of radiation and T cells in renal cell carcinoma. Study findings and constraints: Pretreatment tumor biopsies were lacking, so baseline clonotypes are unknown. Top tumor clonotypes rose in blood 2 weeks post-radiation, then contracted.

Note on this clone: Its target is unknown.

V was shortened by 1 base and J by 5 bases, with 18 bases between the two germline ends. Per the germline V gene, CDR1 is LGHNA and CDR2 is YNFKEQ. This CDR3 contains 17 residues. Time point meaning: blood 2 weeks post-SBRT. Treatment specified: 15 Gy SBRT to primary tumor, nephrectomy 4 weeks later. This renal cell carcinoma was of the clear cell type. Produced via immunoSEQ multiplex PCR; TCRdb's table is partial and in-frame only. The sample lists about 65,000 clones; roughly 79% were seen once. The sequence derives from a man in his 60s with renal cell carcinoma. The chain recombines TRBV4-2 with TRBJ2-1, with D unclear. The sequences come from blood, collected from a patient whose treatment included radiotherapy and nephrectomy. This CDR3 reads CASSQARRIEVHNEQFF. The CDR3 bases are TGTGCCAGCAGCCAAGCGAGAAGGATAGAGGTGCACAATGAGCAGTTCTTC.